These 2 T cell receptor beta chains came from one sample sequenced in a study of T cell changes during pregnancy in multiple sclerosis. The assay was immunoSEQ multiplex PCR, and TCRdb's table has in-frame clones only and misses some. This table holds 55,000 to 65,000 clones, roughly 92% found once. The sequencing here drew on CD8+ T cells from peripheral blood mononuclear cells, taken in the third trimester of pregnancy. The receptors stem from a female donor with multiple sclerosis, enrolled in a pregnancy study.

The J gene is TRBJ1-2, the V gene TRBV11-2, with D possibly being TRBD1 (6 bases). V lost 0 bases and J lost 5, with 10 bases in between. Germline loops: CDR1 SGHAT, CDR2 FQNNGV. The CDR3 runs 14 residues. CDR3 protein: CASSLDGQGYGYTF. CDR3 DNA sequence: TGTGCCAGCAGCTTAGATGGTCAGGGGTATGGCTACACCTTC. The entire variable domain, with the rest obtained from reference TRBV11-2 and TRBJ1-2, is as follows: EAGVAQSPRYKIIEKRQSVAFWCNPISGHATLYWYQQILGQGPKLLIQFQNNGVVDDSQLPKDRFSAERLKGVDSTLKIQPAKLEDSAVYLCASSLDGQGYGYTFGSGTRLTVV.

The CDR3 here is CASSLDEASGRSRETQYF. Written as DNA, the CDR3 is TGTGCCAGCAGCTTAGATGAGGCTAGCGGGAGGTCACGGGAGACCCAGTACTTC. This rearrangement joins TRBV11-2 to TRBJ2-5, with 11 bases lining up with TRBD2. Germline values: CDR1 SGHAT, CDR2 FQNNGV. The CDR3 contains 18 residues. Germline trimming cut 0 bases from V and 5 bases from J; bases unmatched to any gene: 11. The full variable domain, completed using reference TRBV11-2 and TRBJ2-5, is EAGVAQSPRYKIIEKRQSVAFWCNPISGHATLYWYQQILGQGPKLLIQFQNNGVVDDSQLPKDRFSAERLKGVDSTLKIQPAKLEDSAVYLCASSLDEASGRSRETQYFGPGTRLLVL.